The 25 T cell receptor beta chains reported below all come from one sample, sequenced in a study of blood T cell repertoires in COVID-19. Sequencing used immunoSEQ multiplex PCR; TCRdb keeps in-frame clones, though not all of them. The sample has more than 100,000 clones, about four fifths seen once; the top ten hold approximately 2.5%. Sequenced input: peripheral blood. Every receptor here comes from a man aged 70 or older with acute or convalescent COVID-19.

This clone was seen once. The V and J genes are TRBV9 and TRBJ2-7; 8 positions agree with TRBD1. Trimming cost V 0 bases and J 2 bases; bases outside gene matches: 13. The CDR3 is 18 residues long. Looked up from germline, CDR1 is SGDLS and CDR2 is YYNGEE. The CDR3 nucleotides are TGTGCCAGCAGCGTAGCGGGGCAAACGGGGACAGGTCCCTACGAGCAGTACTTC. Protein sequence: CASSVAGQTGTGPYEQYF.

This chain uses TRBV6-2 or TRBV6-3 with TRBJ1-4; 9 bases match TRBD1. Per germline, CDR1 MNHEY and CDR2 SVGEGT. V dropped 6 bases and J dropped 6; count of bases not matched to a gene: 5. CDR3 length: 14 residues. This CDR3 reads CASSRRTGDEKLFF. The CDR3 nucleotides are TGTGCCAGCAGCCGCCGGACAGGGGATGAAAAACTGTTTTTT.

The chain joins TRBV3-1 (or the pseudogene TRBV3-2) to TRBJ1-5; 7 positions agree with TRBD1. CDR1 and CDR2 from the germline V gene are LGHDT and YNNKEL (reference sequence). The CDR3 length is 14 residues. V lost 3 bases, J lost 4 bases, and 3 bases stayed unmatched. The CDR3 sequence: CASSQPGQNQPQHF. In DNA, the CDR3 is TGTGCCAGCAGCCAGCCGGGACAGAATCAGCCCCAGCATTTT.

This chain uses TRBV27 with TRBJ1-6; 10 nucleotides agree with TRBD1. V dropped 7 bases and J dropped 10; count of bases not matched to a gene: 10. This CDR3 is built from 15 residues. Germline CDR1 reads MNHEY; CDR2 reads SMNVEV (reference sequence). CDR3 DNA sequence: TGTGCCAGCACCTCCGACAGGGGGCGCAGGTCACCCCTCCACTTT. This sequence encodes CASTSDRGRRSPLHF.

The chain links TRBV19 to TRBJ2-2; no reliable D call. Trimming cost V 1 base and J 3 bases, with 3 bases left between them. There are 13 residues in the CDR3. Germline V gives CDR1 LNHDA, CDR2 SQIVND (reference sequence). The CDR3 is CASSIGHTGELFF. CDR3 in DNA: TGTGCCAGTAGTATAGGGCACACCGGGGAGCTGTTTTTT. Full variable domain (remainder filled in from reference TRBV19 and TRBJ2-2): DGGITQSPKYLFRKEGQNVTLSCEQNLNHDAMYWYRQDPGQGLRLIYYSQIVNDFQKGDIAEGYSVSREKKESFPLTVTSAQKNPTAFYLCASSIGHTGELFFGEGSRLTVL.

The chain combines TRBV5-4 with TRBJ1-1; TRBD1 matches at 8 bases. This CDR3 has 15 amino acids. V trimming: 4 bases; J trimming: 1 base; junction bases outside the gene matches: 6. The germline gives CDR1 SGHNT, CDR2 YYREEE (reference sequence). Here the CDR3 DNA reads TGTGCCAGCAGCAAGCCGACAGGGGAGAACACTGAAGCTTTCTTT. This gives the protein CASSKPTGENTEAFF.

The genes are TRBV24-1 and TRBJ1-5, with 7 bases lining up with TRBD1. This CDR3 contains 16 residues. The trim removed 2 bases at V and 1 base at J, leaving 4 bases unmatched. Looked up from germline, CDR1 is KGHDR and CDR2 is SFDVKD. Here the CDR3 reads CATSDSQGISNQPQHF. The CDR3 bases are TGTGCCACCAGTGATTCACAGGGGATAAGCAATCAGCCCCAGCATTTT.

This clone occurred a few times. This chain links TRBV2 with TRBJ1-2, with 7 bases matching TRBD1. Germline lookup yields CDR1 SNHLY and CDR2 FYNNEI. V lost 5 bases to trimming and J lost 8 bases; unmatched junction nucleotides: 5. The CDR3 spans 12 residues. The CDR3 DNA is TGTGCCAGCAGTAGACAGGGTCAGGGCTACACCTTC. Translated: CASSRQGQGYTF.

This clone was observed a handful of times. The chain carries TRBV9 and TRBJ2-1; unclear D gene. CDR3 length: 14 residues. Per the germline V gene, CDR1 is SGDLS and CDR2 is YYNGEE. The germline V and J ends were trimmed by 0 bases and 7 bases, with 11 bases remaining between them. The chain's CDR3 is CASSVDYSGNEQFF. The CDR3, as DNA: TGTGCCAGCAGCGTAGACTATTCTGGAAATGAGCAGTTCTTC.

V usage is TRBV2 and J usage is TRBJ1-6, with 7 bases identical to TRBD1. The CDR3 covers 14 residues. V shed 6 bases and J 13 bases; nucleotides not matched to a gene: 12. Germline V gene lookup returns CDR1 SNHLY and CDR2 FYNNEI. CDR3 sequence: CASRTGTARSPLHF. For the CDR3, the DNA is TGTGCCAGCAGGACCGGGACAGCCAGAAGTCCCCTCCACTTT.

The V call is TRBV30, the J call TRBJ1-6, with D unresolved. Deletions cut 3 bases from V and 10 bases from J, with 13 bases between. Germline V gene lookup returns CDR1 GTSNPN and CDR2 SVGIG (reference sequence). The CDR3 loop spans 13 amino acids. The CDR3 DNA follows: TGTGCCTGGAGAGCCCGGACGGGGTCACCCCTCCACTTT. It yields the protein CAWRARTGSPLHF. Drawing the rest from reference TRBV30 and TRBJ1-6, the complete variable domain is SQTIHQWPATLVQPVGSPLSLECTVEGTSNPNLYWYRQAAGRGLQLLFYSVGIGQISSEVPQNLSASRPQDRQFILSSKKLLLSDSGFYLCAWRARTGSPLHFGNGTRLTVT.

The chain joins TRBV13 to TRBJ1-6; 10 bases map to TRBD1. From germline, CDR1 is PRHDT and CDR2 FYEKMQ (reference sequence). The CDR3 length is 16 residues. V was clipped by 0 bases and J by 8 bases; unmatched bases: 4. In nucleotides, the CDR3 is TGTGCCAGCAGCTTAGGCGCCGGGACAGGGGATTCACCCCTCCACTTT. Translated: CASSLGAGTGDSPLHF.

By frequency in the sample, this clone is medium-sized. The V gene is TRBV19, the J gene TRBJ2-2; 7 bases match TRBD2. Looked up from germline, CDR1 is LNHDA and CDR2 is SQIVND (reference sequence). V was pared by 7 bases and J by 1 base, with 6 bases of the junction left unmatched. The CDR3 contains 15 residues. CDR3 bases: TGTGCCAGTAATCCTAGCGGTAGGAACACCGGGGAGCTGTTTTTT. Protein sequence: CASNPSGRNTGELFF.

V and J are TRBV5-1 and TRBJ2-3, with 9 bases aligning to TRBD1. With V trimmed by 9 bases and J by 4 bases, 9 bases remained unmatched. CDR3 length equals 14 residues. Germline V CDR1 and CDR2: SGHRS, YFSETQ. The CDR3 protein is CATGDRAFADTQYF. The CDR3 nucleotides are TGCGCCACCGGGGACAGGGCTTTCGCAGATACGCAGTATTTT. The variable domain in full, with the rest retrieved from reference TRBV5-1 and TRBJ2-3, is KAGVTQTPRYLIKTRGQQVTLSCSPISGHRSVSWYQQTPGQGLQFLFEYFSETQRNKGNFPGRFSGRQFSNSRSEMNVSTLELGDSALYLCATGDRAFADTQYFGPGTRLTVL.

The CDR3, as DNA: TGCGCCAGCAGCCAAGTAGGGAGGTCACCCCTCCACTTT. It encodes CASSQVGRSPLHF. This chain links TRBV4-3 with TRBJ1-6; D is unclear. This CDR3 region has 13 residues. The germline gives CDR1 LGHNA, CDR2 YSLEER. V shed 1 base and J shed 10 bases, with 8 bases lying between them.

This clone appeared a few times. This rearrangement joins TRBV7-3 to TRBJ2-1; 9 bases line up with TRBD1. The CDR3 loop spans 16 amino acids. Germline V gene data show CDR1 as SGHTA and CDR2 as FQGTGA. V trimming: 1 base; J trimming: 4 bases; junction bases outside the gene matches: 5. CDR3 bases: TGTGCCAGCAGCTTAAGAGCCGGGACAGGGTACAATGAGCAGTTCTTC. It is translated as CASSLRAGTGYNEQFF.

CDR3 coding DNA: TGTGCCAGCAGCCCCAGGACAGGGGGACGAGTCGCTGAAGCTTTCTTT. Its translation is CASSPRTGGRVAEAFF. The chain has TRBV9 and TRBJ1-1; 10 positions agree with TRBD1. Germline V gives CDR1 SGDLS, CDR2 YYNGEE. The CDR3 runs to 16 residues. V was pared by 4 bases and J by 6 bases, with 12 bases of the junction left unmatched. The whole variable domain, filled in from reference TRBV9 and TRBJ1-1, reads DSGVTQTPKHLITATGQRVTLRCSPRSGDLSVYWYQQSLDQGLQFLIQYYNGEERAKGNILERFSAQQFPDLHSELNLSSLELGDSALYFCASSPRTGGRVAEAFFGQGTRLTVV.

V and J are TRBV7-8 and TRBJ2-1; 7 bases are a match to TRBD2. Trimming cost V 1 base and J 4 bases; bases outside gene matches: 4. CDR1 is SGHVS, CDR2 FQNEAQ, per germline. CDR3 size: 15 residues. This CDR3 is CASSLGGGPYNEQFF. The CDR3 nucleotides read TGTGCCAGCAGCTTAGGGGGGGGACCATACAATGAGCAGTTCTTC.

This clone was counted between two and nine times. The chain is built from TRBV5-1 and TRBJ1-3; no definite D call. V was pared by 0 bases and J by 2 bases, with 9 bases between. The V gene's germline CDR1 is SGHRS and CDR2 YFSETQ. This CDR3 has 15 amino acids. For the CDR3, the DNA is TGCGCCAGCAGCTTGGTTCCCGGGACTGGAAACACCATATATTTT. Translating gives CASSLVPGTGNTIYF.

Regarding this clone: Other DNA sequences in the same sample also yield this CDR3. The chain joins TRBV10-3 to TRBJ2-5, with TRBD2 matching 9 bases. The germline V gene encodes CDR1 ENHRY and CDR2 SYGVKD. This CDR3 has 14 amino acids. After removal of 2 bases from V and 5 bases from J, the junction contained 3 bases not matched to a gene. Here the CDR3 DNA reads TGTGCCATCAGTGAGAGGGCGGGGGGGGAGACCCAGTACTTC. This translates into CAISERAGGETQYF.

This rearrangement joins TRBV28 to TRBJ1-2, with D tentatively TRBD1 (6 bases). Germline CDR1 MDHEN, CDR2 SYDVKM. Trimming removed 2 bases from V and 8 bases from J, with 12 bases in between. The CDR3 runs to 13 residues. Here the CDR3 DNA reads TGTGCCAGCAGTTTAGTACAGGGCCACGGCTACACCTTC. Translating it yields CASSLVQGHGYTF.

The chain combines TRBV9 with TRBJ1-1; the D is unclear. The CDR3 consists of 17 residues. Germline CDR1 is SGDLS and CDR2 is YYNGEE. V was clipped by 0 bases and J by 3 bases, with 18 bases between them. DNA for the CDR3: TGTGCCAGCAGCGTAGGACTCCGGGAGTCGAGGGACACTGAAGCTTTCTTT. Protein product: CASSVGLRESRDTEAFF.

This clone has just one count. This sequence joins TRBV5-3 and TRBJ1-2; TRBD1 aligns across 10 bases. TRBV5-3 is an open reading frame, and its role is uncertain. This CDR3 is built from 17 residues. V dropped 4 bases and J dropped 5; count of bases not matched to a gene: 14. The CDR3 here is CARSPEPPGQGWYGYTF. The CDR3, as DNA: TGTGCCAGAAGCCCAGAACCCCCGGGACAGGGGTGGTATGGCTACACCTTC.

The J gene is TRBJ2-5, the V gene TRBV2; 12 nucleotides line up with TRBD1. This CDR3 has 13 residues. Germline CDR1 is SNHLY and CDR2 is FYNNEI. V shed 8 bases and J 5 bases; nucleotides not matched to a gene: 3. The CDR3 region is CASRDRGLETQYF. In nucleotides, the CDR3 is TGTGCCAGCCGGGACAGGGGGCTTGAGACCCAGTACTTC. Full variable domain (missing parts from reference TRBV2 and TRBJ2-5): EPEVTQTPSHQVTQMGQEVILRCVPISNHLYFYWYRQILGQKVEFLVSFYNNEISEKSEIFDDQFSVERPDGSNFTLKIRSTKLEDSAMYFCASRDRGLETQYFGPGTRLLVL.

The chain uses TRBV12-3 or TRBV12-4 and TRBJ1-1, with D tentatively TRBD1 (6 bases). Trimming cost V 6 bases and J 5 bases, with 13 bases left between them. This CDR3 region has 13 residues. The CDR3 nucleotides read TGTGCCAGCAGCTTACAGGGTGCGACTGAAGCTTTCTTT. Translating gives CASSLQGATEAFF.